A selection of T cell receptor beta chains follows, all from one sample in a study of blood T cell repertoires in COVID-19. Using immunoSEQ multiplex PCR, the repertoire was profiled, and TCRdb retains in-frame clones only, with some absent. The sample records about 280,000 clones, roughly 85% being singletons. The sequenced sample consisted of peripheral blood. These receptors were taken from a woman aged 70-85 years with acute or convalescent COVID-19. Both conserved end residues are part of each CDR3. The D gene is left open where the match is weak. Rows may omit the clone size; those that give it use once, few, many or a size class.

>NA|NA|TRBJ1-5|TRBV20-1
CSASGQVNQPQHF
>NA|NA|TRBJ2-5|TRBV7-2
CASSTQTRLQETQYF
>NA|NA|TRBJ2-1|TRBV19
CASSINRRSSYNEQFF
>NA|NA|TRBJ1-5|TRBV2
CASSMSHSNQPQHF
>NA|NA|TRBJ1-1|TRBV30
CAYQQGSTEAFF
>NA|NA|TRBJ1-1|TRBV7-2
CASSLVRNTEAFF
>NA|TRBD1|TRBJ1-1|TRBV7-9
CASSTAGQGSTEAFF
>NA|TRBD1|TRBJ2-7|TRBV2
CASREGQGVYEQYF
>NA|TRBD1|TRBJ1-2|TRBV2
CASSETPGQGYYGYTF
>NA|NA|TRBJ2-2|TRBV15
CATSREGARRTGELFF
>NA|NA|TRBJ1-1|TRBV21-1
CYSEGQMNTEAFF
>NA|NA|TRBJ1-1|TRBV5-1
CASSFSGATEAFF
>NA|TRBD1|TRBJ2-2|TRBV4-1
CASSRGQSNTGELFF
>NA|NA|TRBJ1-1|TRBV5-1
CASSLYGAAFF
>NA|TRBD2|TRBJ2-7|TRBV7-2
CASSYGTSWVYEQYF
>NA|NA|TRBJ1-4|TRBV5-1
CASSLTRQGNEKLFF
>once|NA|TRBJ1-1|TRBV20-1
CSAYELEAFF
>NA|TRBD1|TRBJ1-1|TRBV10-3
CAITRGERTEAFF